This T cell receptor beta chain stems from a study of control samples from healthy donors and cancer patients. This clone showed up just a few times. Generated by immunoSEQ multiplex PCR, the TCRdb table keeps only in-frame clones and is missing some. The sample holds 160,000 or so clones, 92% seen once. The clonotype originates from a woman in her thirties in good health. The specimen sequenced was blood.

The CDR3 here is CASSYPDGAGYGYTF. The DNA for the CDR3 is TGTGCCAGCAGTTACCCGGACGGCGCGGGCTATGGCTACACCTTC. This rearrangement joins TRBV6-6 to TRBJ1-2; D is undetermined. CDR3 length: 15 residues. Germline assignment: CDR1 MNHNY and CDR2 SVGAGI (reference sequence). Trimming pared 2 bases from V and 4 bases from J, leaving 14 bases between.